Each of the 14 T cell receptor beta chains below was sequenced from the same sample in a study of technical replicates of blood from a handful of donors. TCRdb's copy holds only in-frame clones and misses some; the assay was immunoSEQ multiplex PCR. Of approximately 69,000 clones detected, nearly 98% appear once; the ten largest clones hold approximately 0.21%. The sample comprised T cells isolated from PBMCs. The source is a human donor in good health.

The CDR3 sequence: CASGGTNTEAFF. The CDR3, as DNA: TGTGCCAGCGGGGGGACGAACACTGAAGCTTTCTTT. The rearrangement joins TRBV7-9 to TRBJ1-1; D might be TRBD1 (5 bases). Germline V lookup: CDR1 SEHNR, CDR2 FQNEAQ (reference sequence). The CDR3 is 12 residues long. Trimming pared 8 bases from V and 1 base from J, leaving 8 bases between.

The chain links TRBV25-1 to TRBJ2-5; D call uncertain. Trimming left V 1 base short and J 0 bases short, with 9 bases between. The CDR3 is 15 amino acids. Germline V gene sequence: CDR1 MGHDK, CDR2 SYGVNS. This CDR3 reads CASSEWSRNQETQYF. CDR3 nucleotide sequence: TGTGCCAGCAGTGAATGGAGCAGAAACCAAGAGACCCAGTACTTC.

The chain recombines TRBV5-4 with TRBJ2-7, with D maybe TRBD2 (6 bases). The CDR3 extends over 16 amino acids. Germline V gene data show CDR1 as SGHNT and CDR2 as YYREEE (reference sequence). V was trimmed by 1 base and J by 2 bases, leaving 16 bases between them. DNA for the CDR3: TGTGCCAGCAGCTTGTGGAGCGGGTTCAAACCCTACGAGCAGTACTTC. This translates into CASSLWSGFKPYEQYF.

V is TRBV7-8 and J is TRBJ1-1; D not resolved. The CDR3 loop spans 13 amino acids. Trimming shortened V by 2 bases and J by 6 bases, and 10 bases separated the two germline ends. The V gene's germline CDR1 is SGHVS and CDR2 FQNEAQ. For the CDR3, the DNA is TGTGCCAGCAGCTTATCCGGGTGGGCTGAAGCTTTCTTT. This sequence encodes CASSLSGWAEAFF.

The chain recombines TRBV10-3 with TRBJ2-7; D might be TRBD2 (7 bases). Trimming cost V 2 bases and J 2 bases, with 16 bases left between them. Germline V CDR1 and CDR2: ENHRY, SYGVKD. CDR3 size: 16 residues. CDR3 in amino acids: CAISEEGGGLTYEQYF. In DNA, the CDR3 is TGTGCCATCAGTGAGGAAGGCGGGGGCCTTACCTACGAGCAGTACTTC.

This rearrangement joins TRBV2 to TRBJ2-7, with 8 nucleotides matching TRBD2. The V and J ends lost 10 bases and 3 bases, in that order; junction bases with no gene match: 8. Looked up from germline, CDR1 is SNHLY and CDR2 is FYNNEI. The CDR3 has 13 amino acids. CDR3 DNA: TGTGCCACGGGGGGGACTATTTTCTACGAGCAGTACTTC. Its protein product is CATGGTIFYEQYF.

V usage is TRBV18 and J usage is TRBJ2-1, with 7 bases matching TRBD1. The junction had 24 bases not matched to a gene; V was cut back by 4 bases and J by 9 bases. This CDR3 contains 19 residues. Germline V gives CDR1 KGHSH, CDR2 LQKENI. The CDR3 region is CASSQTSPRQGRWVGEQFF. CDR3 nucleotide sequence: TGTGCCAGCTCACAAACAAGCCCGCGACAGGGCCGGTGGGTTGGTGAGCAGTTCTTC.

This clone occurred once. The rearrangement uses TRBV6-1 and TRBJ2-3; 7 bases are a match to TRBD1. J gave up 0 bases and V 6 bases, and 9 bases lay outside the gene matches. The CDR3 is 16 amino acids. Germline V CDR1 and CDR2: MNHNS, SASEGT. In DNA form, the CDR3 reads TGTGCCAGCAGCGAAACACAGGGGCTCAGCACAGATACGCAGTATTTT. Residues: CASSETQGLSTDTQYF.

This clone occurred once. CDR3 sequence reads: CASSLVSQLAGPGELFF. Written as DNA, the CDR3 is TGCGCCAGCAGCTTGGTATCCCAACTAGCGGGGCCCGGGGAGCTGTTTTTT. The rearrangement links TRBV5-1 to TRBJ2-2; 10 nucleotides align to TRBD2. CDR3 length equals 17 residues. V gave up 0 bases and J gave up 6 bases; unmatched junction bases: 8. CDR1 is SGHRS, CDR2 YFSETQ, per germline.

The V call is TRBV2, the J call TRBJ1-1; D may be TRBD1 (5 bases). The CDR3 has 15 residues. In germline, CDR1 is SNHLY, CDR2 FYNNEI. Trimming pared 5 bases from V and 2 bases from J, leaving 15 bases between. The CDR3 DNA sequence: TGTGCCAGCAGTCTAACAGGAACAACAAACACTGAAGCTTTCTTT. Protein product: CASSLTGTTNTEAFF.

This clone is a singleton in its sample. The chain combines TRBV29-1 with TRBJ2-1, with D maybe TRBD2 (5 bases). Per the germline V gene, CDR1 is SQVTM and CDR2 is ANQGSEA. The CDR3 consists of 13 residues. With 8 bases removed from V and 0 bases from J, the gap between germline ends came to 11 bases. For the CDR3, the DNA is TGCAGCTTCCGCACTAGCTCCTACAATGAGCAGTTCTTC. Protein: CSFRTSSYNEQFF.

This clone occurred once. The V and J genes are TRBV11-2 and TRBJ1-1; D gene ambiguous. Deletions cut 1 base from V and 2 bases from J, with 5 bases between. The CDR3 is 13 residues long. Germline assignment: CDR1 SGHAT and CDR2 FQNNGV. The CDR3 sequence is CASSLVFNTEAFF. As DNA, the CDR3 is TGTGCCAGCAGCTTAGTCTTCAACACTGAAGCTTTCTTT.

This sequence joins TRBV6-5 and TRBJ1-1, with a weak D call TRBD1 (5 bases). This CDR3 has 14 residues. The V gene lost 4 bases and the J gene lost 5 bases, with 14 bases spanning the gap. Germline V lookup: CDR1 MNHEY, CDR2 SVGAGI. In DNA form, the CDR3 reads TGTGCCAGCAGTTGGGGACTCGAAGGGACTGAAGCTTTCTTT. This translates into CASSWGLEGTEAFF.

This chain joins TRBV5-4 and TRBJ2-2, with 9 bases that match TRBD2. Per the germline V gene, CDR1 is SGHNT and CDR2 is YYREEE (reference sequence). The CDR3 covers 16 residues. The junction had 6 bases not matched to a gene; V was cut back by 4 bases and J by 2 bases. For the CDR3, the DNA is TGTGCCAGCAGCCCGCTAGCGGGGCCAAACACCGGGGAGCTGTTTTTT. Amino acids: CASSPLAGPNTGELFF.